This T cell receptor beta chain was captured in a study of OX40 agonist ivuxolimab in advanced cancers. With 8 bases clipped from V and 4 bases from J, the junction kept 11 bases outside the gene matches. The CDR3 is 17 residues long. CDR1 and CDR2 from the germline V gene are SGHTA and FQGNSA. TCRdb's copy holds only in-frame clones and misses some; the assay was immunoSEQ multiplex PCR. The sample shows about 31,000 clones, roughly 81% of them seen only once. V is TRBV7-2 and J is TRBJ2-6, with 10 bases identical to TRBD2. Sequences were derived from CD4+ or CD8+ T cells sorted from blood, sampled in a trial of the OX40 agonist ivuxolimab. The receptor was derived from an adult with an advanced solid tumor such as melanoma, head and neck, liver or kidney cancer. CDR3 sequence reads: CASDRAGGLAGANVLTF. DNA for the CDR3: TGTGCCAGCGACCGAGCGGGGGGGCTCGCAGGGGCCAACGTCCTGACTTTC.